This T cell receptor (beta chain) was captured by sequencing in a study of cytomegalovirus exposure and HLA in healthy donors. Study results and caveats: There were a few CMV-associated chains whose specificity for CMV antigens was confirmed in vitro.

Measured with immunoSEQ multiplex PCR; TCRdb has only the in-frame clones, and not every one. The sample includes about 360,000 clones, roughly 85% seen only once; the top ten take 0.83%. The germline V gene has CDR1 SEHNR and CDR2 FQNEAQ (reference sequence). The V gene end was trimmed by 4 bases and the J gene end by 5 bases; junction bases not matched to a gene: 7. CDR3 length: 14 residues. Regarding this clone: What it binds is not known.

The chain couples TRBV7-9 to TRBJ2-5; 7 bases are a match to TRBD2. This sequence originates from a woman between 18 and 29 years old in good health and CMV-seronegative. What was sequenced was PBMCs. DNA for the CDR3: TGTGCCAGCAGCTCAAGGGAGGGAAGTGAGACCCAGTACTTC. As protein: CASSSREGSETQYF.